One sample yielded the 16 T cell receptor beta chains listed below, sequenced in a study of blood T cell repertoires in COVID-19. The method was immunoSEQ multiplex PCR; TCRdb's version includes in-frame clones alone and lacks a portion of them. The profile shows tens of thousands of clones, 60% to 85% of them singletons. The sequenced sample was peripheral blood. These receptors were collected from a man aged 25 to 40 with COVID-19, enrolled during active disease.

The CDR3 is CASSPSFPLAGAGVRVQETQYF. For the CDR3, the DNA is TGCGCCAGCAGTCCCTCTTTCCCGCTAGCGGGAGCGGGCGTAAGGGTCCAAGAGACCCAGTACTTC. V and J are TRBV4-1 and TRBJ2-5; 10 bases are shared with TRBD2. CDR1 and CDR2 (germline): MGHRA, YSYEKL. V dropped 6 bases and J dropped 1; count of bases not matched to a gene: 26. This CDR3 comprises 22 residues.

This chain uses TRBV7-6 with TRBJ1-1, with D possibly matching TRBD1 (6 bases). Looked up from germline, CDR1 is SGHVS and CDR2 is FNYEAQ. V gave up 4 bases and J gave up 5 bases, with 20 bases separating them. CDR3 length equals 16 residues. The CDR3 spells CASSSDPQGRQTEAFF. The CDR3 coding sequence is TGTGCCAGCAGCTCAGATCCGCAGGGGCGGCAGACTGAAGCTTTCTTT.

This clone occurred a few times. The chain has TRBV5-4 and TRBJ1-1, with a tentative D call TRBD1 (6 bases). The V and J ends lost 2 bases and 3 bases respectively, with 20 bases between them. Germline CDR1 SGHNT, CDR2 YYREEE (reference sequence). The CDR3 contains 17 residues. DNA of the CDR3: TGTGCCAGCAGCTTAGCACTCCAGGGAGGGGGGGACACTGAAGCTTTCTTT. Translation: CASSLALQGGGDTEAFF.

The chain carries TRBV2 and TRBJ2-1, with TRBD2 identical over 12 bases. The trim removed 5 bases at V and 7 bases at J, leaving 6 bases unmatched. The CDR3 loop spans 15 amino acids. The germline V gene has CDR1 SNHLY and CDR2 FYNNEI. The CDR3 region is CASSRGLAGRNEQFF. The CDR3, as DNA: TGTGCCAGCAGTAGAGGACTAGCGGGGAGAAATGAGCAGTTCTTC.

This chain links TRBV24-1 with TRBJ2-1; D may be TRBD2 (6 bases). The CDR3 has 15 residues. Germline loops: CDR1 KGHDR, CDR2 SFDVKD. Trimming removed 2 bases from V and 9 bases from J, with 16 bases in between. This CDR3 is CATSDSTISGGEQFF. The CDR3 DNA sequence: TGTGCCACCAGTGATTCTACGATATCCGGGGGTGAGCAGTTCTTC.

This clone showed up just a few times. This chain connects TRBV5-6 to TRBJ1-2; 12 bases match TRBD1. CDR3 size: 15 residues. V trimming: 2 bases; J trimming: 7 bases; junction bases outside the gene matches: 6. Germline V gene sequence: CDR1 SGHDT, CDR2 YYEEEE. The CDR3 DNA is TGTGCCAGCAGCTTCCGGGACAGGGGGCTTCTTGGCTACACCTTC. Its translation is CASSFRDRGLLGYTF.

The chain is built from TRBV7-2 and TRBJ2-3; D remains ambiguous. Germline CDR1 is SGHTA and CDR2 is FQGNSA. V was trimmed by 1 base and J by 0 bases, leaving 5 bases between them. The CDR3 contains 14 residues. The CDR3 here is CASSLVRSTDTQYF. For the CDR3, the DNA is TGTGCCAGCAGCTTAGTGAGGAGCACAGATACGCAGTATTTT.

The CDR3 reads CASSKSSYNEQFF. CDR3 nucleotide sequence: TGTGCCAGCAGCAAGAGCTCCTACAATGAGCAGTTCTTC. This chain uses TRBV7-3 with TRBJ2-1; D is undetermined. The CDR3 length is 13 residues. Trimming took 5 bases from V and 0 from J, leaving 5 bases between them. Germline CDR1 and CDR2: SGHTA and FQGTGA.

J is TRBJ2-1 and V is TRBV2, with TRBD2 identical over 8 bases. With V trimmed by 4 bases and J by 7 bases, 9 bases remained unmatched. Germline V gene data show CDR1 as SNHLY and CDR2 as FYNNEI. The CDR3 loop spans 15 amino acids. The DNA for the CDR3 is TGTGCCAGCAGTGTGGGAGCGGGAGTGGTTAATGAGCAGTTCTTC. Its translation is CASSVGAGVVNEQFF.

J is TRBJ1-1 and V is TRBV28, with a weak D call TRBD1 (5 bases). The CDR3 loop spans 15 amino acids. The V end was cut by 8 bases, the J end by 3 bases, with 19 bases between. CDR1 and CDR2 (germline): MDHEN, SYDVKM. Written as DNA, the CDR3 is TGTGCCAGCCAGAAACCGAGCAGGGAGGACACTGAAGCTTTCTTT. This sequence encodes CASQKPSREDTEAFF.

J is TRBJ1-1 and V is TRBV6-4; D uncertain. The CDR3 runs 14 residues. CDR1 is MRHNA, CDR2 SNTAGT, per germline. V gave up 0 bases and J gave up 5 bases, with 10 bases separating them. In DNA, the CDR3 is TGTGCCAGCAGTGACTCGGGGTCGGGGACTGAAGCTTTCTTT. Translation gives CASSDSGSGTEAFF.

The V call is TRBV12-3 or TRBV12-4, the J call TRBJ2-7; the match to TRBD1 covers 8 bases. After removal of 7 bases from V and 7 bases from J, the junction contained 9 bases not matched to a gene. This CDR3 contains 13 residues. CDR3 residues: CASTPSGGGEQYF. CDR3 bases: TGTGCCAGCACCCCCTCAGGGGGCGGGGAGCAGTACTTC.

The chain couples TRBV5-1 to TRBJ1-2; 11 bases line up with TRBD1. V dropped 4 bases and J dropped 7; count of bases not matched to a gene: 6. This CDR3 has 14 amino acids. In germline, CDR1 is SGHRS, CDR2 YFSETQ. The CDR3 bases are TGCGCCAGCAGCCTGGACAGGGGGCAGGGTGGCTACACCTTC. Amino acid sequence: CASSLDRGQGGYTF. Full variable domain (outside the CDR3, taken from reference TRBV5-1 and TRBJ1-2): KAGVTQTPRYLIKTRGQQVTLSCSPISGHRSVSWYQQTPGQGLQFLFEYFSETQRNKGNFPGRFSGRQFSNSRSEMNVSTLELGDSALYLCASSLDRGQGGYTFGSGTRLTVV.

The chain employs TRBV7-2 and TRBJ2-2; 7 nucleotides agree with TRBD1. Germline CDR1 and CDR2: SGHTA and FQGNSA. J lost 6 bases, V lost 7 bases, and 5 bases had no gene match. This CDR3 has 13 amino acids. CDR3 region: CASTSQGAGELFF. DNA of the CDR3: TGTGCCAGCACCTCTCAGGGGGCCGGGGAGCTGTTTTTT.

The chain uses TRBV5-1 and TRBJ1-1, with D hard to call. The CDR3 extends over 14 amino acids. V lost 0 bases to trimming and J lost 4 bases, with 10 bases between them. From germline, CDR1 is SGHRS and CDR2 YFSETQ. CDR3 nucleotide sequence: TGCGCCAGCAGCTTGGGCGTGGTCGGCACTGAAGCTTTCTTT. Encoded protein: CASSLGVVGTEAFF.

This chain connects TRBV20-1 to TRBJ1-2, with TRBD1 matching over 9 bases. Germline V gene lookup returns CDR1 DFQATT and CDR2 SNEGSKA (reference sequence). The CDR3 sequence is 13 residues long. V lost 6 bases, J lost 3 bases, and 5 bases stayed unmatched. The CDR3 region has the DNA TGCAGTGCGAGTCGGACAGGGGACTATGGCTACACCTTC. This codes for CSASRTGDYGYTF.